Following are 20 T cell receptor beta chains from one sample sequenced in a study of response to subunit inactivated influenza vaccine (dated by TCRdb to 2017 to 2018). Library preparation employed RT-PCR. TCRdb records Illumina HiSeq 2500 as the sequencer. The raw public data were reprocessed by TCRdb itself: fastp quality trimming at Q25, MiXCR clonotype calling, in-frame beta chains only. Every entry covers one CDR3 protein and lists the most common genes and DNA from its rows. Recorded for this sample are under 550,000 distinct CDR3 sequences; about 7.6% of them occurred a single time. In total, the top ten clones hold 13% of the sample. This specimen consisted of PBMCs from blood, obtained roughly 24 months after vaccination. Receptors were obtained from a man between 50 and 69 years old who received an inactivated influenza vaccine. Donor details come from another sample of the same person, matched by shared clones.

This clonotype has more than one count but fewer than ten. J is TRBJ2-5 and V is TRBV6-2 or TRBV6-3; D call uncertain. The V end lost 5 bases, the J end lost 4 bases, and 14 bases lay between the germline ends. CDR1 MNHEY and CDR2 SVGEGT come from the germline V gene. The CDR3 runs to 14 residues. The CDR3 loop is CASSRAYLGETQYF. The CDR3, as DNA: TGTGCCAGCAGTCGAGCCTACCTTGGAGAGACCCAGTACTTC.

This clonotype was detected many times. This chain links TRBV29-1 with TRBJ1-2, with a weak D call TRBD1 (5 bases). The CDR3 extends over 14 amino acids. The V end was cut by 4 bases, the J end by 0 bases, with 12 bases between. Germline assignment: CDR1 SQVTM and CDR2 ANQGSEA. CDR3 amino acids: CSVASRATNYGYTF. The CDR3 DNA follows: TGCAGCGTTGCCTCCAGGGCAACTAACTATGGCTACACCTTC. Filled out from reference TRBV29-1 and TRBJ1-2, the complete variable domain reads SAVISQKPSRDICQRGTSLTIQCQVDSQVTMMFWYRQQPGQSLTLIATANQGSEATYESGFVIDKFPISRPNLTFSTLTVSNMSPEDSSIYLCSVASRATNYGYTFGSGTRLTVV.

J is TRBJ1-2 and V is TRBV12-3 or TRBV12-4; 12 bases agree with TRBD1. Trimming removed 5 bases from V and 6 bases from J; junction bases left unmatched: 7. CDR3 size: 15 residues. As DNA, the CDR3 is TGTGCCAGCAGTCCAACGGGACAGGGGGCGAATGGCTACACCTTC. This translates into CASSPTGQGANGYTF.

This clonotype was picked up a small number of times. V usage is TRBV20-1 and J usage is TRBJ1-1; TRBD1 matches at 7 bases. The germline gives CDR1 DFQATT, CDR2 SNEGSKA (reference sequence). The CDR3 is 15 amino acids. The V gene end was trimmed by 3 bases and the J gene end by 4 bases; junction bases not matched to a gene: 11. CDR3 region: CSARGQTGKGTEAFF. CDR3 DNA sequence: TGCAGTGCTAGGGGCCAGACAGGGAAGGGCACTGAAGCTTTCTTT.

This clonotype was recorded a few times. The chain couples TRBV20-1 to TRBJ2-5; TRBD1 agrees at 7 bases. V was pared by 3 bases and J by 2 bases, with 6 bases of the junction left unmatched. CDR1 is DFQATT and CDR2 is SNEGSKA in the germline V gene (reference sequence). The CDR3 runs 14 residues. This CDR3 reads CSASRQGLQETQYF. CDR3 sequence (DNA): TGCAGTGCTAGCCGACAGGGCCTACAAGAGACCCAGTACTTC.

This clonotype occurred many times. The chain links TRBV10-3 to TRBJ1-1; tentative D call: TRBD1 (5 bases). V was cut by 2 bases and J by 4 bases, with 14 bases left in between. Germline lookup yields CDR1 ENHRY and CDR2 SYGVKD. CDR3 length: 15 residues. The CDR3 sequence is CAISEPGRAVTEAFF. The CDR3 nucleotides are TGTGCCATCAGTGAGCCCGGCAGGGCGGTCACTGAAGCTTTCTTT.

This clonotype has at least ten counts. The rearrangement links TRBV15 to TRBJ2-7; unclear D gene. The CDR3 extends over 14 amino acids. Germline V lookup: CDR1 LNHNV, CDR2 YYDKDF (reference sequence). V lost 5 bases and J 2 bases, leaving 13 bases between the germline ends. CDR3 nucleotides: TGTGCCACCAGCGACGGATCTGTGCCCTACGAGCAGTACTTC. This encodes CATSDGSVPYEQYF.

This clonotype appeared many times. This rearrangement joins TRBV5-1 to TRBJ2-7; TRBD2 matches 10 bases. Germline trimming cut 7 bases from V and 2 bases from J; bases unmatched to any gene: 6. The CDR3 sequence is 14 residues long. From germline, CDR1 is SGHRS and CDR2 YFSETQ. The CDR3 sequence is CASGASGGTYEQYF. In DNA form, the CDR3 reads TGCGCCAGCGGGGCTAGCGGGGGAACCTACGAGCAGTACTTC.

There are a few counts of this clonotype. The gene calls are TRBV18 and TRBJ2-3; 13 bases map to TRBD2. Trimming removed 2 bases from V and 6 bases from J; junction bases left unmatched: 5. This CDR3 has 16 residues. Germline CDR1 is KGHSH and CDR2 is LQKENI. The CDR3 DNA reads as TGTGCCAGCTCACCAAGGACTAGCGGGAGAGTCGATACGCAGTATTTT. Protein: CASSPRTSGRVDTQYF.

The CDR3 protein is CASSYRTGVIGTEAFF. The CDR3 nucleotides read TGTGCCAGCAGTTATCGCACAGGGGTGATAGGCACTGAAGCTTTCTTT. The chain combines TRBV6-5 with TRBJ1-1, with TRBD1 matching 7 bases. After removal of 3 bases from V and 4 bases from J, the junction contained 11 bases not matched to a gene. Per the germline V gene, CDR1 is MNHEY and CDR2 is SVGAGI. This CDR3 region has 16 residues.

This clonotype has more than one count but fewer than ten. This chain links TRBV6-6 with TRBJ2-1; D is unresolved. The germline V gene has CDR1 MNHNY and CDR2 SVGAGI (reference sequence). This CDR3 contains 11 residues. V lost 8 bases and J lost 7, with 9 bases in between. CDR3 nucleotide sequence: TGTGCCAGCCGGTTGGGGAATGAGCAGTTCTTC. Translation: CASRLGNEQFF.

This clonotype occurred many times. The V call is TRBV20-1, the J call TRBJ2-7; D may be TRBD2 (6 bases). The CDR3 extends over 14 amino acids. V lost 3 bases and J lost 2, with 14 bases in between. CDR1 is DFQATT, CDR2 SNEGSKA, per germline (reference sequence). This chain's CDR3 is CSASAGGDPYEQYF. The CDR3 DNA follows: TGCAGTGCTAGCGCCGGCGGGGATCCCTACGAGCAGTACTTC.

The CDR3 nucleotides are TGTGCCAGCAGTTCGTTTCCCCCGGGGGGGCCGGGTGAGCAGTTCTTC. It specifies CASSSFPPGGPGEQFF. The chain is built from TRBV12-3 or TRBV12-4 and TRBJ2-1; 8 positions match TRBD2. J gave up 9 bases and V 4 bases, and 14 bases lay outside the gene matches. The length of the CDR3 is 16 residues.

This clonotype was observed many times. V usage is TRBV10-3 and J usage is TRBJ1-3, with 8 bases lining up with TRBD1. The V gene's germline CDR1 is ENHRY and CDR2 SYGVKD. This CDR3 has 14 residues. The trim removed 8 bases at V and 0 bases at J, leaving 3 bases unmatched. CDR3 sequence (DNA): TGTGCCATCTCAGGGGGCCACTCTGGAAACACCATATATTTT. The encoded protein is CAISGGHSGNTIYF.

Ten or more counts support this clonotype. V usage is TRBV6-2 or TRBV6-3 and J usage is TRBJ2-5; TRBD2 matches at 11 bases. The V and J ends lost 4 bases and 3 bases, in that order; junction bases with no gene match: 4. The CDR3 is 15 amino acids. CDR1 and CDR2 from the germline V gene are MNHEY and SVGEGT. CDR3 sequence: CASSLYSGREETQYF. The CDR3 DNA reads TGTGCCAGCAGTTTGTATAGCGGGAGGGAAGAGACCCAGTACTTC.

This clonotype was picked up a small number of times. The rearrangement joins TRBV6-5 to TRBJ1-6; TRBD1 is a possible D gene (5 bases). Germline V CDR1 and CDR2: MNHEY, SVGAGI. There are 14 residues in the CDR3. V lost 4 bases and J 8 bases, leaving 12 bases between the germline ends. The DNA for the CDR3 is TGTGCCAGCAGTTTACAGGAGGCTTATTCACCCCTCCACTTT. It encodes CASSLQEAYSPLHF.

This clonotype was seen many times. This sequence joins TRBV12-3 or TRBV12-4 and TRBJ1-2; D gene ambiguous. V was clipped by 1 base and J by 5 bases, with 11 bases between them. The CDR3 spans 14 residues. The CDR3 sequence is CASSLDGSRYGYTF. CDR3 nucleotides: TGTGCCAGCAGTTTAGACGGATCGCGGTATGGCTACACCTTC.

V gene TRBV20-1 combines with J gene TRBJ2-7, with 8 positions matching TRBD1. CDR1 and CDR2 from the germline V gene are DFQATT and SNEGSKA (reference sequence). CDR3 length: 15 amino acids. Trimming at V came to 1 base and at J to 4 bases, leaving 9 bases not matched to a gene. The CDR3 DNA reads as TGCAGTGCTAGAGCCCGCAGGGGGCTTACGTACGAGCAGTACTTC. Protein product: CSARARRGLTYEQYF.

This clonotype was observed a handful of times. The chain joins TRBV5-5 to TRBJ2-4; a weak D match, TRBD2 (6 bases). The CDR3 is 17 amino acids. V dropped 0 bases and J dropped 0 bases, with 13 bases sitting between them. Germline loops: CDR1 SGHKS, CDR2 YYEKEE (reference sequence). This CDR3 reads CASSLVTQGLAKNIQYF. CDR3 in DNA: TGTGCCAGCAGCTTGGTCACCCAGGGACTAGCCAAAAACATTCAGTACTTC.

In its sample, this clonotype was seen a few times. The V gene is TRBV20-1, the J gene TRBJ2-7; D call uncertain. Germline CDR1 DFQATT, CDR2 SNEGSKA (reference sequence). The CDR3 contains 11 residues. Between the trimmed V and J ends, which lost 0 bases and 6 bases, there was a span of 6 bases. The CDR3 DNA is TGCAGTGCTAGAGATCGGCTCGAGCAGTACTTC. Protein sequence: CSARDRLEQYF.